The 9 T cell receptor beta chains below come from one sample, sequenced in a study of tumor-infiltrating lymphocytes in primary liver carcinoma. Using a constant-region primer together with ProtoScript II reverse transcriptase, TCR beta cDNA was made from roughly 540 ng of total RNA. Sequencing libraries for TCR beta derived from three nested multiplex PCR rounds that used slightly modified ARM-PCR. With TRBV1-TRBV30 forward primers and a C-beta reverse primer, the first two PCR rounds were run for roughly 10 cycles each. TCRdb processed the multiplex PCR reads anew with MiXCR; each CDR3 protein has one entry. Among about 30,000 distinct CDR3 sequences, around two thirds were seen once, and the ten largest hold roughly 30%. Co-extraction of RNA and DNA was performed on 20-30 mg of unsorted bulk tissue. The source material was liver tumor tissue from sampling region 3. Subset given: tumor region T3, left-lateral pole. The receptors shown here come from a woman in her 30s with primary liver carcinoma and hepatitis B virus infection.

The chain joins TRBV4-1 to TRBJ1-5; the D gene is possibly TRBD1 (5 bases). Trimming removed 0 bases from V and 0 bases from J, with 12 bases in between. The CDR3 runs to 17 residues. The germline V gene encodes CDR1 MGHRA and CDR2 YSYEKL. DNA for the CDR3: TGCGCCAGCAGCCAAGAGTATGGGGGGGTTAGCAATCAGCCCCAGCATTTT. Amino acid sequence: CASSQEYGGVSNQPQHF.

The CDR3 sequence is CASSSRQRHEAFF. The CDR3 nucleotides are TGTGCCAGCAGCTCACGACAGAGGCATGAAGCTTTCTTT. The chain combines TRBV11-3 with TRBJ1-1, with D possibly matching TRBD1 (5 bases). V was clipped by 4 bases and J by 7 bases, with 13 bases between them. Germline CDR1 is SGHNT and CDR2 is YENEEA. The CDR3 runs to 13 residues. The full variable domain, with the rest looked up from reference TRBV11-3 and TRBJ1-1, is EAGVVQSPRYKIIEKKQPVAFWCNPISGHNTLYWYLQNLGQGPELLIRYENEEAVDDSQLPKDRFSAERLKGVDSTLKIQPAELGDSAVYLCASSSRQRHEAFFGQGTRLTVV.

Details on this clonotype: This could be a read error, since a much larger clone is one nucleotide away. The CDR3 DNA reads as TGTGCCAGCAGCTTATGGGCCGGGGAGCTGTTGTTT. As protein: CASSLWAGELLF. V usage is TRBV7-9 and J usage is TRBJ2-2, with a possible D match to TRBD2 (5 bases). Germline CDR1 SEHNR, CDR2 FQNEAQ (reference sequence). The CDR3 has 12 amino acids.

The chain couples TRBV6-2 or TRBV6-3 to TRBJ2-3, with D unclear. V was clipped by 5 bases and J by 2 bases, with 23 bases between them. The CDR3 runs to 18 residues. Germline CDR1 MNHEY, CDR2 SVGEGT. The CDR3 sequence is CASSPPPPLVGFTDTQYF. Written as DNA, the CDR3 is TGTGCCAGCAGTCCCCCACCCCCGCTAGTGGGGTTCACAGATACGCAGTATTTT.

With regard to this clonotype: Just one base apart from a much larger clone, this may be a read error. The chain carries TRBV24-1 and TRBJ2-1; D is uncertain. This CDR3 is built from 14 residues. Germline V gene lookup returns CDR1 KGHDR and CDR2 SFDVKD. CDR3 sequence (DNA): TGTGTCACCAGTGATCCCACTGTGCGGAATGAGCAGTTCTTC. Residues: CVTSDPTVRNEQFF.

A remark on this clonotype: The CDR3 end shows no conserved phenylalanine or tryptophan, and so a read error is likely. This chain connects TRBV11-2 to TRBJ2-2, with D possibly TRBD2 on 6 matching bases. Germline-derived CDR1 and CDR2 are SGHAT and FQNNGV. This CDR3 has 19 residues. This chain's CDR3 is CASSFYGAGGGSNTWELFS. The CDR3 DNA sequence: TGTGCCAGCAGCTTTTATGGAGCAGGTGGGGGGAGCAACACCTGGGAGCTGTTTTCT.

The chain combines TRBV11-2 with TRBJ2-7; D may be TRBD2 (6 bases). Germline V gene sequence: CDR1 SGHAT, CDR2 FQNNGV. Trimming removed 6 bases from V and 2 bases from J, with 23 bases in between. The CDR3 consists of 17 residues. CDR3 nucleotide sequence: TGTGCCAGCAGTGTCACAGGAGGGGACTCTTGGGCCTACGAGCAGTACTTC. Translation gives CASSVTGGDSWAYEQYF. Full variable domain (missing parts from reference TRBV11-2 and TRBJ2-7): EAGVAQSPRYKIIEKRQSVAFWCNPISGHATLYWYQQILGQGPKLLIQFQNNGVVDDSQLPKDRFSAERLKGVDSTLKIQPAKLEDSAVYLCASSVTGGDSWAYEQYFGPGTRLTVT.

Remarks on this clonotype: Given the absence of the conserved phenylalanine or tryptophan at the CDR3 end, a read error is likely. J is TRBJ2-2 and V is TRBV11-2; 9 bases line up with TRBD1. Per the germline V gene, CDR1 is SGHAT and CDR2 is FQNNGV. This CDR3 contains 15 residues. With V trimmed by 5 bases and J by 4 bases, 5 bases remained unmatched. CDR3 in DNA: TGTGCCAGCAGCGTAAAGACAGGGGGCACCGGGGAGCTGTTTCTT. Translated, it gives CASSVKTGGTGELFL.

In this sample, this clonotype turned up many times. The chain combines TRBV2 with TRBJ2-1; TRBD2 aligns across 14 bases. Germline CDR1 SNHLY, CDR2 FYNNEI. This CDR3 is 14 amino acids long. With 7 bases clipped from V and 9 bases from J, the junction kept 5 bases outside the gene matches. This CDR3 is CASIRGLAGVEQFF. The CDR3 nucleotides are TGTGCCAGCATAAGGGGACTAGCGGGAGTTGAGCAGTTCTTC.